This entry describes one TCR beta chain. What it binds is not known. MiXCR was run by TCRdb on the 5' RACE reads, yielding one entry per CDR3 protein. This table holds around 300,000 distinct CDR3 sequences, just under 20% found once. The source of the sample is a study of T-cell memory formation after mild COVID-19. Study at large: Clusters were largely donor specific.

Overall study results and limits: Contracting clones from day 15 to 85 showed balanced CD4/CD8; later expanders favored CD4+. Certain responding clones were present in pre-infection memory, suggesting participation of cross-reactive memory.

CDR3 length: 13 residues. Trimming cost V 5 bases and J 5 bases, with 13 bases left between them. Per the germline V gene, CDR1 is SGHTA and CDR2 is FQGNSA. The material sequenced was PBMCs or a T cell subset sorted from them (not recorded which). The receptor's source is a man between 18 and 29 years old who had mild COVID-19 (a few samples of this study predate the infection). Cell type and time point are not known. The rearrangement joins TRBV7-2 to TRBJ2-7, with D possibly matching TRBD1 (6 bases). The CDR3 is CASSVLTGDEQYF. The CDR3, as DNA: TGTGCCAGCAGCGTACTGACAGGCGACGAGCAGTACTTC. Using reference TRBV7-2 and TRBJ2-7 for the parts outside the CDR3, the full variable domain is GAGVSQSPSNKVTEKGKDVELRCDPISGHTALYWYRQSLGQGLEFLIYFQGNSAPDKSGLPSDRFSAERTGGSVSTLTIQRTQQEDSAVYLCASSVLTGDEQYFGPGTRLTVT.